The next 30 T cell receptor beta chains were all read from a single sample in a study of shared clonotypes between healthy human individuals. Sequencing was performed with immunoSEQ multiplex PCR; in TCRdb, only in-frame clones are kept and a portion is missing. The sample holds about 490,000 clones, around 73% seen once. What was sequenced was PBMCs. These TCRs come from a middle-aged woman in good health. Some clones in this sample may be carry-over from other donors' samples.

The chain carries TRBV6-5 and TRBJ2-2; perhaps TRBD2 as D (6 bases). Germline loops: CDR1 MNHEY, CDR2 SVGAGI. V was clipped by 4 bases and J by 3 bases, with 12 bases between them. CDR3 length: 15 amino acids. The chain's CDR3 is CASSFRGGDTGELFF. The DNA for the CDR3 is TGTGCCAGCAGTTTCCGGGGCGGGGACACCGGGGAGCTGTTTTTT.

Here the CDR3 DNA reads TGCGCCAGCAGCCTCGCCGTAGCGGGAGTAGGAAACGAGCAGTACTTC. This sequence encodes CASSLAVAGVGNEQYF. V is TRBV5-1 and J is TRBJ2-7; TRBD2 agrees at 9 bases. The CDR3 loop spans 16 amino acids. After removal of 4 bases from V and 5 bases from J, the junction contained 13 bases not matched to a gene. From germline, CDR1 is SGHRS and CDR2 YFSETQ.

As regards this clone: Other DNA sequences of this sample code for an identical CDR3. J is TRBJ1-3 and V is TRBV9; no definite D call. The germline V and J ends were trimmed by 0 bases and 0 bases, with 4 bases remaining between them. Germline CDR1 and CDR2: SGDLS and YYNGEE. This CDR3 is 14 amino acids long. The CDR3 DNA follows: TGTGCCAGCAGCGTAGGTGCCTCTGGAAACACCATATATTTT. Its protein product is CASSVGASGNTIYF.

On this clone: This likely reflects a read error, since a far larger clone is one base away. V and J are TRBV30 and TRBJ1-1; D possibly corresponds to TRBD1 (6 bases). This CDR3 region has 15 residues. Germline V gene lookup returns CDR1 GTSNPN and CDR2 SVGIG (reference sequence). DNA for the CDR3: TGTGCCTGGAGCCTTGGACAGAAAAAGAACACTGAAGCTTCCTTT. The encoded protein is CAWSLGQKKNTEASF.

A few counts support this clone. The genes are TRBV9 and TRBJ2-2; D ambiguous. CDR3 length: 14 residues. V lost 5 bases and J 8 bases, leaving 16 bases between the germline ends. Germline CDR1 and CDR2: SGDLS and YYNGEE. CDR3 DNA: TGTGCCAGCAGTGCATACCCCTTCGGGGGGGAGCTGTTTTTT. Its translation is CASSAYPFGGELFF.

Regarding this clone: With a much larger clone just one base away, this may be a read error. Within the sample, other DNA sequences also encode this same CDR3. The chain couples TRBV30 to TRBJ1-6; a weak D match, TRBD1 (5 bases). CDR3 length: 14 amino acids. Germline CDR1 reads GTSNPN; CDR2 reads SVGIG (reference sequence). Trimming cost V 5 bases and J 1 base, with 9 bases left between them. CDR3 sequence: CAWLQGSYNSPLHF. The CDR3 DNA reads TGTGCCTGGCTGCAGGGATCCTATAATTCACCCCTCCACTTT.

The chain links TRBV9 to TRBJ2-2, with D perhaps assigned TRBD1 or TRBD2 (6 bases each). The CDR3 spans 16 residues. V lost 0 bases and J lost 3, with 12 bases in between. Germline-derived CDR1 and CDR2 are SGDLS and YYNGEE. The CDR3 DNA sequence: TGTGCCAGCAGCGTAGATGGGGGGCTTTACACCGGGGAGCTGTTTTTT. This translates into CASSVDGGLYTGELFF.

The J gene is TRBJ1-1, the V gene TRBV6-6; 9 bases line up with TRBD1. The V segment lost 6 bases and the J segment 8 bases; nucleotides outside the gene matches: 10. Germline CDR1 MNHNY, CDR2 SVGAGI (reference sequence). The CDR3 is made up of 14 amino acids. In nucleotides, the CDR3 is TGTGCCAGCAGACGCCAACGGGGGACAGGGGAAGCTTTCTTT. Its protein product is CASRRQRGTGEAFF.

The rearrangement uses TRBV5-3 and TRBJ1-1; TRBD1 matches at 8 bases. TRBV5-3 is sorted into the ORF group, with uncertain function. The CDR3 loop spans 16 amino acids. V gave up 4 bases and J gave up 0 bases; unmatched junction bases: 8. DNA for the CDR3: TGTGCCAGAAGCGGAAGGGACAGGACCTTGAACACTGAAGCTTTCTTT. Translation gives CARSGRDRTLNTEAFF.

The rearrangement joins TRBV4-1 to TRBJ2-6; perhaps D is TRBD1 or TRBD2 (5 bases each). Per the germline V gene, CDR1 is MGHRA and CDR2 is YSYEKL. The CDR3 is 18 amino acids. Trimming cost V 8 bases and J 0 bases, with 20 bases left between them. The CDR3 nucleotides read TGCGCCAGCGCTACCATCGACGGGGCTAGCTCTGGGGCCAACGTCCTGACTTTC. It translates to CASATIDGASSGANVLTF.

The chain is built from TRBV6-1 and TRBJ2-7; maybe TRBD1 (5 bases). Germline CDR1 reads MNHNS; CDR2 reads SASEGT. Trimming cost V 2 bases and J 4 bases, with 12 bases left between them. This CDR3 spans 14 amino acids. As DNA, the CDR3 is TGTGCCAGCAGTGAAAACCGACAGCGTTACGAGCAGTACTTC. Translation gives CASSENRQRYEQYF.

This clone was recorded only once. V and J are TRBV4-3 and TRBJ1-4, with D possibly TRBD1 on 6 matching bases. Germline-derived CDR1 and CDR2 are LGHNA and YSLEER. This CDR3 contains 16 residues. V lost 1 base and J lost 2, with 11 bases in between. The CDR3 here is CASSQGAGVTNEKLFF. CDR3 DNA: TGCGCCAGCAGCCAAGGGGCAGGGGTTACTAATGAAAAACTGTTTTTT.

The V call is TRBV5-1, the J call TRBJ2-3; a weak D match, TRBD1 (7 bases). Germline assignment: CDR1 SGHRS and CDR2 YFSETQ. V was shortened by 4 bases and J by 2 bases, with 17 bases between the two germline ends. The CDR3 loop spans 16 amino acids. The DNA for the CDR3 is TGCGCCAGCAGCGCCGGCGGGACAGCCAACACAGATACGCAGTATTTT. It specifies CASSAGGTANTDTQYF.

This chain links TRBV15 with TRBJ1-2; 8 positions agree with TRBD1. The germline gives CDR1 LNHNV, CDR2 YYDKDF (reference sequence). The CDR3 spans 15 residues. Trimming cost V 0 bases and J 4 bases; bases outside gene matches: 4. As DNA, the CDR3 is TGTGCCACCAGCAGAGATATAGGACAGGGCTATGGCTACACCTTC. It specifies CATSRDIGQGYGYTF.

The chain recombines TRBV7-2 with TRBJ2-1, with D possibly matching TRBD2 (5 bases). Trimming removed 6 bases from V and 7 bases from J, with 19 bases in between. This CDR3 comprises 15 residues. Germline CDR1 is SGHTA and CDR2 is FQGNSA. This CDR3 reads CASSPRPGIWNEQFF. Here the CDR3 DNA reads TGTGCCAGCAGTCCTCGCCCGGGGATATGGAATGAGCAGTTCTTC.

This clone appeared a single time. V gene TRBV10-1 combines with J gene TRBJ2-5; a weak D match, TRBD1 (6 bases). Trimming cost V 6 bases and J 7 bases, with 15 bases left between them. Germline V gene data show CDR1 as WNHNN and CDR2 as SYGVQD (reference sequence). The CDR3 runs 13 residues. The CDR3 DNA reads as TGCGCCAGCAGCGGACAGTCTCTGGGGACCCAGTACTTC. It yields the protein CASSGQSLGTQYF.

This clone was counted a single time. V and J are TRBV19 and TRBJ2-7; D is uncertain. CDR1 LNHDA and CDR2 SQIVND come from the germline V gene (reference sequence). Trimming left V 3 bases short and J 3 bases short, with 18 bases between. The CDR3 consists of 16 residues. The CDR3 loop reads CASSIGPFYPNYEQYF. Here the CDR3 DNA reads TGTGCCAGTAGTATCGGTCCCTTCTACCCTAACTACGAGCAGTACTTC.

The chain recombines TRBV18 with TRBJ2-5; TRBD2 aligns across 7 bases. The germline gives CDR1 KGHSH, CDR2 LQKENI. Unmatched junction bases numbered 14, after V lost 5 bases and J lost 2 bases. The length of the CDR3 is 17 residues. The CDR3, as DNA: TGTGCCAGCTCAGTAACGACGTCACTAGCGCAACAAGAGACCCAGTACTTC. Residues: CASSVTTSLAQQETQYF.

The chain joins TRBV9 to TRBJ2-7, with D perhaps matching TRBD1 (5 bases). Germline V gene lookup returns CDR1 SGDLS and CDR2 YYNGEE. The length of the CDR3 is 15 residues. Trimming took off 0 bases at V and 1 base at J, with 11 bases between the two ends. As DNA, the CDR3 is TGTGCCAGCAGCGTAGGTTCAGGGTATTCCTACGAGCAGTACTTC. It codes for CASSVGSGYSYEQYF. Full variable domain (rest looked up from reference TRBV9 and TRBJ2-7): DSGVTQTPKHLITATGQRVTLRCSPRSGDLSVYWYQQSLDQGLQFLIQYYNGEERAKGNILERFSAQQFPDLHSELNLSSLELGDSALYFCASSVGSGYSYEQYFGPGTRLTVT.

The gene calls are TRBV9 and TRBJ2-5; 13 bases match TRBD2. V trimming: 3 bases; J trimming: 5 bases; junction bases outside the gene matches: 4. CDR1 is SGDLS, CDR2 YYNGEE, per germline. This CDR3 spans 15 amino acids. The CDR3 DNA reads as TGTGCCAGCAGCGCTTCGACTAGCGGGAGGGAGACCCAGTACTTC. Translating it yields CASSASTSGRETQYF.

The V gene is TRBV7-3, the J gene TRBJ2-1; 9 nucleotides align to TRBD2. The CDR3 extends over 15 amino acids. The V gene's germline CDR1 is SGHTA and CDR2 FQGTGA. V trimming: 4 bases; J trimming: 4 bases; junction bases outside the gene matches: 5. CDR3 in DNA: TGTGCCAGCAGCTCATTAGCGGGAGAGTACAATGAGCAGTTCTTC. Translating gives CASSSLAGEYNEQFF. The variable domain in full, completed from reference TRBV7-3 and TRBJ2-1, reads GAGVSQTPSNKVTEKGKYVELRCDPISGHTALYWYRQSLGQGPEFLIYFQGTGAADDSGLPNDRFFAVRPEGSVSTLKIQRTERGDSAVYLCASSSLAGEYNEQFFGPGTRLTVL.

This chain's CDR3 is CASSLPGQGYQETQYF. CDR3 DNA sequence: TGTGCCAGCAGCCTCCCGGGACAGGGTTACCAAGAGACCCAGTACTTC. The chain recombines TRBV7-9 with TRBJ2-5; 9 bases agree with TRBD1. V lost 5 bases to trimming and J lost 0 bases; unmatched junction nucleotides: 7. This CDR3 region has 16 residues. Germline V gene lookup returns CDR1 SEHNR and CDR2 FQNEAQ (reference sequence).

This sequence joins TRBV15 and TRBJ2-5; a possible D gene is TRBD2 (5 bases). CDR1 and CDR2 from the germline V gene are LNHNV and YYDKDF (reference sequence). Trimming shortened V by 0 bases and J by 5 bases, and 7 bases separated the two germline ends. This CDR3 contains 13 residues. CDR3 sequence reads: CATSRDSGETQYF. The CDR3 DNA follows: TGTGCCACCAGCAGAGATTCGGGGGAGACCCAGTACTTC.

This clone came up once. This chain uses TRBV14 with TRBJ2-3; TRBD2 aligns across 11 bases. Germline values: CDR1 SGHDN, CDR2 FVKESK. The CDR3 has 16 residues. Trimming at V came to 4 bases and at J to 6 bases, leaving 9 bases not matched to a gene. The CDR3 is CASSPLLAGVMDTQYF. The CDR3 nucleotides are TGTGCCAGCAGCCCTTTACTAGCGGGGGTAATGGATACGCAGTATTTT. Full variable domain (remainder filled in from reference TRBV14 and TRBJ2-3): EAGVTQFPSHSVIEKGQTVTLRCDPISGHDNLYWYRRVMGKEIKFLLHFVKESKQDESGMPNNRFLAERTGGTYSTLKVQPAELEDSGVYFCASSPLLAGVMDTQYFGPGTRLTVL.

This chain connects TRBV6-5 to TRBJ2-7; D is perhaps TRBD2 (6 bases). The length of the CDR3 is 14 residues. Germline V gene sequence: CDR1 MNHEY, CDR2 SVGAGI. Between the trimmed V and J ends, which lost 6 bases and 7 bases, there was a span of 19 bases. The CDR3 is CASSKMGLGSEQYF. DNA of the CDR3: TGTGCCAGCAGCAAGATGGGACTGGGTTCGGAGCAGTACTTC.

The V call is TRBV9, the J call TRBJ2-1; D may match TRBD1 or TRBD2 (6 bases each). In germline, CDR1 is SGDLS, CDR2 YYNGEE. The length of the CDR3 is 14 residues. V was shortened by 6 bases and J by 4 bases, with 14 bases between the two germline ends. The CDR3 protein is CASNRLGGYNEQFF. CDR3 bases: TGTGCCAGCAACCGACTAGGGGGATACAATGAGCAGTTCTTC.

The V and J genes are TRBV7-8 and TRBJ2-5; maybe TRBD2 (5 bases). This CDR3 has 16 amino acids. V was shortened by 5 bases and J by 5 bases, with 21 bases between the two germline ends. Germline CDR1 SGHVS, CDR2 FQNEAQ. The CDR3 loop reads CASSPSGPNNKETQYF. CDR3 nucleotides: TGTGCCAGCAGCCCCAGCGGACCAAATAACAAGGAGACCCAGTACTTC.

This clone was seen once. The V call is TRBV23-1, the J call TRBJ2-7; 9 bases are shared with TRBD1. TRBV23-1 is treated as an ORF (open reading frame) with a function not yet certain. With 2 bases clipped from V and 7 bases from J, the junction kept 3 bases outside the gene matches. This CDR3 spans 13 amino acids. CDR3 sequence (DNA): TGCGCCAGCAGTCAACCGACAGGGGGGGAGCAGTACTTC. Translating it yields CASSQPTGGEQYF.

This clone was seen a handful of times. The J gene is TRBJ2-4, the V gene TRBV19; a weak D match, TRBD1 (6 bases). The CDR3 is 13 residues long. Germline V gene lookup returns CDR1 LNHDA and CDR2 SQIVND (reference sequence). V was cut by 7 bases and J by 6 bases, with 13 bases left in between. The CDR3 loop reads CASTGTFGNIQYF. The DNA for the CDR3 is TGTGCCAGTACCGGGACATTTGGAAACATTCAGTACTTC.

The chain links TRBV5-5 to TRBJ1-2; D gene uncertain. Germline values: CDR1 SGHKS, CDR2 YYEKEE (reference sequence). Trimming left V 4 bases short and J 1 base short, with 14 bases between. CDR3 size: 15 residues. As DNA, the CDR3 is TGTGCCAGCAGCCCAGACCCGGGAGTTAACTATGGCTACACCTTC. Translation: CASSPDPGVNYGYTF.